The 6 T cell receptor beta chains presented below share a single source sample, sequenced in a study of monozygotic twins with inflammatory bowel disease. One entry per CDR3 protein, without DNA, is what TCRdb gives after re-calling the 5' RACE reads. This sample's clone table lists 210,000 or so distinct CDR3 sequences. The sample comprised blood. The receptors here all came from a human donor with ulcerative colitis or Crohn's disease, or a healthy co-twin of an affected twin (not recorded which).

This chain links TRBV20-1 with TRBJ2-7; TCRdb indicates TRBD2, and absent DNA this call remains unverified. CDR1 and CDR2 from the germline V gene are DFQATT and SNEGSKA (reference sequence). This CDR3 contains 14 residues. CDR3 residues: CSATGGTPSYEQYF.

V gene TRBV12-3 or TRBV12-4 combines with J gene TRBJ1-5. This CDR3 comprises 16 residues. The CDR3 here is CASSLVQYSSNQPQHF.

This chain connects TRBV5-1 to TRBJ2-1; TCRdb gives TRBD1 as the D gene, but with no DNA this cannot be confirmed. The CDR3 has 15 amino acids. The germline gives CDR1 SGHRS, CDR2 YFSETQ. This CDR3 reads CASSLAGTGYNEQFF. Full variable domain (rest looked up from reference TRBV5-1 and TRBJ2-1): KAGVTQTPRYLIKTRGQQVTLSCSPISGHRSVSWYQQTPGQGLQFLFEYFSETQRNKGNFPGRFSGRQFSNSRSEMNVSTLELGDSALYLCASSLAGTGYNEQFFGPGTRLTVL.

CDR3 sequence reads: CASRGQGNSPLHF. The V gene is TRBV6-5, the J gene TRBJ1-6; the TCRdb call, TRBD1, lacks DNA for checking. Per germline, CDR1 MNHEY and CDR2 SVGAGI. The CDR3 runs 13 residues.

V and J are TRBV30 and TRBJ2-2; TCRdb reports TRBD2, a call that lacks DNA to check it against. This CDR3 is built from 13 residues. Per germline, CDR1 GTSNPN and CDR2 SVGIG (reference sequence). CDR3 in amino acids: CAWKPKRAGELFF.

The CDR3 region is CAIRGAGMNTGELFF. J is TRBJ2-2 and V is TRBV10-3; the TCRdb call, TRBD1, lacks DNA for checking. There are 15 residues in the CDR3. The germline gives CDR1 ENHRY, CDR2 SYGVKD.